The 12 T cell receptor beta chains below all came from one sample that was sequenced in a study of blood T cells in healthy people across ages. Next came a second PCR, run for about 6 to 12 cycles, which used a sample-barcoded 5' primer along with a J-beta primer mix. TCRdb re-called the 5' RACE reads with MiXCR, one entry per CDR3 protein. The sample lists about 1.5 million distinct CDR3 sequences; about 42% were seen once. The sequenced sample was blood. All receptors come from a woman aged 18-29 years in good health.

This clonotype was recorded a few times. The CDR3 nucleotides read TGTGCCAGCAGGAACATGGTCCTAGCGGGTGAGCAGTTCTTC. Residues: CASRNMVLAGEQFF. This sequence joins TRBV7-9 and TRBJ2-1, with TRBD2 identical over 8 bases. Germline-derived CDR1 and CDR2 are SEHNR and FQNEAQ (reference sequence). The CDR3 totals 14 residues. V trimming: 6 bases; J trimming: 9 bases; junction bases outside the gene matches: 10.

This clonotype was counted a few times. The gene calls are TRBV4-3 and TRBJ2-2; 10 bases are shared with TRBD2. In germline, CDR1 is LGHNA, CDR2 YSLEER. Unmatched junction bases numbered 6, after V lost 1 base and J lost 4 bases. The CDR3 is 17 amino acids. For the CDR3, the DNA is TGCGCCAGCAGCCAAGCCCTCACTAGCGGGATCACCGGGGAGCTGTTTTTT. It yields the protein CASSQALTSGITGELFF.

The V and J genes are TRBV6-2 or TRBV6-3 and TRBJ1-5, with 7 bases matching TRBD1. Germline CDR1 MNHEY, CDR2 SVGEGT. This CDR3 spans 15 amino acids. V lost 6 bases, J lost 4 bases, and 9 bases stayed unmatched. CDR3 amino acids: CASRVMGQFNQPQHF. The CDR3 coding sequence is TGTGCCAGCAGAGTGATGGGACAGTTTAATCAGCCCCAGCATTTT.

The rearrangement links TRBV9 to TRBJ1-1; a possible D gene is TRBD1 (6 bases). V lost 0 bases to trimming and J lost 7 bases, with 16 bases between them. The CDR3 is 15 residues long. Germline CDR1 is SGDLS and CDR2 is YYNGEE. For the CDR3, the DNA is TGTGCCAGCAGCGTAGGTCTACAGGGAGAGCATGAAGCTTTCTTT. Translation: CASSVGLQGEHEAFF.

This chain uses TRBV6-5 with TRBJ2-1, with 7 bases aligning to TRBD2. The DNA end lines up better with TRBJ2-7; the J call may be wrong. Per the germline V gene, CDR1 is MNHEY and CDR2 is SVGAGI. The CDR3 has 16 amino acids. CDR3 region: CASSYSLAEFYNEQYF. The DNA of the CDR3 is TGTGCCAGCAGTTACAGCCTAGCGGAGTTCTACAATGAGCAGTACTTC.

The chain links TRBV4-3 to TRBJ1-6; unclear D gene. Per the germline V gene, CDR1 is LGHNA and CDR2 is YSLEER. This CDR3 contains 16 residues. Trimming took off 0 bases at V and 8 bases at J, with 14 bases between the two ends. The DNA for the CDR3 is TGCGCCAGCAGCCAAGAGACTCCCCCGGTAGATTCACCCCTCCACTTT. Amino acid sequence: CASSQETPPVDSPLHF.

V usage is TRBV4-3 and J usage is TRBJ2-7, with D perhaps matching TRBD2 (5 bases). This CDR3 is 15 amino acids long. The germline CDR1 and CDR2 sequences are LGHNA and YSLEER. V gave up 0 bases and J gave up 6 bases, with 15 bases separating them. The DNA of the CDR3 is TGCGCCAGCAGCCAAGAAGGAACTAGGTCCACCGAGCAGTACTTC. As protein: CASSQEGTRSTEQYF.

The chain combines TRBV10-3 with TRBJ2-1; TRBD2 matches at 12 bases. The junction had 5 bases not matched to a gene; V was cut back by 3 bases and J by 8 bases. CDR1 and CDR2 (germline): ENHRY, SYGVKD. The CDR3 is 15 residues long. The CDR3 here is CAISDLAGGRYEQFF. Here the CDR3 DNA reads TGTGCCATCAGTGATCTAGCGGGGGGGCGTTATGAGCAGTTCTTC.

CDR3 amino acids: CATGLGLYNEQFF. CDR3 nucleotides: TGTGCCACCGGGTTGGGGCTGTACAATGAGCAGTTCTTC. The chain couples TRBV15 to TRBJ2-1, with D maybe TRBD1 (5 bases). V was shortened by 8 bases and J by 4 bases, with 12 bases between the two germline ends. Per germline, CDR1 LNHNV and CDR2 YYDKDF (reference sequence). This CDR3 has 13 amino acids. The full variable domain, rest sourced from reference TRBV15 and TRBJ2-1, is DAMVIQNPRYQVTQFGKPVTLSCSQTLNHNVMYWYQQKSSQAPKLLFHYYDKDFNNEADTPDNFQSRRPNTSFCFLDIRSPGLGDTAMYLCATGLGLYNEQFFGPGTRLTVL.

The V and J genes are TRBV12-3 or TRBV12-4 and TRBJ2-5, with 8 bases matching TRBD2. CDR3 length equals 15 residues. Trimming cost V 4 bases and J 5 bases; bases outside gene matches: 9. The CDR3 DNA is TGTGCCAGCAGTTCAGAAAGACTAGCGCGGGAGACCCAGTACTTC. Encoded protein: CASSSERLARETQYF.

The CDR3, as DNA: TGCAGTGCCCAGTCAAACTATGGCTACACCTTC. Its protein product is CSAQSNYGYTF. This sequence joins TRBV20-1 and TRBJ1-2; D is uncertain. There are 11 residues in the CDR3. The V gene lost 6 bases and the J gene lost 2 bases, with 7 bases spanning the gap. CDR1 and CDR2 (germline): DFQATT, SNEGSKA (reference sequence).

This clonotype came up once. The V call is TRBV18, the J call TRBJ2-5, with D unclear. V shed 1 base and J shed 11 bases, with 14 bases lying between them. The CDR3 consists of 13 residues. Germline V gives CDR1 KGHSH, CDR2 LQKENI. In DNA, the CDR3 is TGTGCCAGCTCACCACAGGGTAGGGATGAGCAGTACTTC. Protein: CASSPQGRDEQYF.